This T cell receptor beta chain was recovered during a study of shared clonotypes between healthy human individuals. As for the study in general: CD4 naive cells filled three plates per donor, CD4 memory three, CD8 naive two and CD8 memory one.

This clone was seen only once. V lost 2 bases and J lost 8, with 21 bases in between. CDR1 is GTSNPN and CDR2 is SVGIG in the germline V gene (reference sequence). The CDR3 has 15 residues. Libraries were prepared by immunoSEQ multiplex PCR; TCRdb keeps only in-frame clonotypes and omits some of them. The sample records 2 million to 2.5 million clones, around 95% being singletons. Sequenced input: naive CD4+ T cells sorted from blood. Subset described: CD45RA+ positively selected. The receptor's source is a man aged 18-30 years in good health. The rearrangement links TRBV30 to TRBJ1-2, with D tentatively TRBD1 (5 bases). The CDR3 region has the DNA TGTGCCTGGAGTCAAGGGAGGGGCGCGGTTAGCGGCTACACCTTC. This translates into CAWSQGRGAVSGYTF.